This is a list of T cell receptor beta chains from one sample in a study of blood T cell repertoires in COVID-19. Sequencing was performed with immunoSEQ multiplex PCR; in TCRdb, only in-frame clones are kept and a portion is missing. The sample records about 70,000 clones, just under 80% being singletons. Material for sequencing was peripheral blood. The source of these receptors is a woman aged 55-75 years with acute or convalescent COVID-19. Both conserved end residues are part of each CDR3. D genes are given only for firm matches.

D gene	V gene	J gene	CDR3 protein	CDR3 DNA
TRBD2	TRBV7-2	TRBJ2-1	CASSKWASGGRSSYNEQFF	TGTGCCAGCAGCAAGTGGGCTAGCGGGGGGCGCAGCTCCTACAATGAGCAGTTCTTC
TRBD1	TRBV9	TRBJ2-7	CASSPRTGNYEQYF	TGTGCCAGCAGCCCTCGGACAGGCAACTACGAGCAGTACTTC
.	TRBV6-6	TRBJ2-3	CASSFVLAQDTQYF	TGTGCCAGCAGTTTTGTGCTAGCTCAAGATACGCAGTATTTT
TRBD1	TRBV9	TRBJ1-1	CASSVKTTGTASAEAFF	TGTGCCAGCAGCGTTAAGACAACCGGGACAGCTAGCGCTGAAGCTTTCTTT
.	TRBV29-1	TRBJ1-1	CSVEDPRTGKAGEAFF	TGCAGCGTTGAAGATCCACGAACAGGGAAAGCCGGTGAAGCTTTCTTT
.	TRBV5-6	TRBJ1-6	CASSLGQGLGSYNSPLHF	TGTGCCAGCAGCTTGGGGCAGGGATTGGGCTCCTATAATTCACCCCTCCACTTT
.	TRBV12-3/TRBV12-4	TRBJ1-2	CASSQGENYGYTF	TGTGCCAGCAGTCAAGGGGAAAACTATGGCTACACCTTC
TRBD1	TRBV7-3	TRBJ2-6	CASSLTDRAGANVLTF	TGTGCCAGCAGCTTAACCGACAGGGCTGGGGCCAACGTCCTGACTTTC
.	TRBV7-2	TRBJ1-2	CASSPRVLRPGITNYGYTF	TGTGCCAGCAGCCCCCGGGTCTTACGACCGGGAATAACTAACTATGGCTACACCTTC
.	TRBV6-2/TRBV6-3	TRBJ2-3	CASSDLGSGDTQYF	TGTGCCAGCAGTGACTTAGGCTCGGGAGATACGCAGTATTTT
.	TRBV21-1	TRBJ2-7	CASSARGTANSYEQYF	TGTGCCAGCAGCGCAAGGGGGACAGCGAACTCCTACGAGCAGTACTTC